This T cell receptor (beta chain) appears in the sequencing data of a study of beta chain features in type 1 diabetes. General study findings and limits: PCR, the amplification step, might favor shorter templates, equally in patients and controls. Significant though moderate, a shortening of TCRB CDR3s appeared in all four CD4+ subsets of Type 1 diabetes patients. At VDJ recombination sites, type 1 diabetes patients had fewer insertions and more deleted nucleotides.

This CDR3 comprises 12 residues. Germline loops: CDR1 SQVTM, CDR2 ANQGSEA. The junction had 3 bases not matched to a gene; V was cut back by 6 bases and J by 6 bases. As concerns this clone: Its antigen is still unknown.

Sequencing targeted expressed TCRB transcripts, as all isolated RNA had been reverse transcribed. Regulatory, naive and central memory T cell samples averaged about 3.5 million reads. Assay: immunoSEQ multiplex PCR; the TCRdb copy retains only in-frame clones and omits some. Of 640,000 or so clones listed, 13% are singletons. Sorted populations were all over 95% pure. The chain joins TRBV29-1 to TRBJ2-4; 9 bases are a match to TRBD2. The receptor was derived from a man between 18 and 29 years old with type 1 diabetes. The sample consisted of naive CD4+ T cells from blood. CDR3 DNA sequence: TGCAGCGTCTTTAGCGGGGGAAACATTCAGTACTTC. Protein product: CSVFSGGNIQYF.